This T cell receptor beta chain was captured by sequencing in a study of identifying expanded T cells in peripheral blood (dated by TCRdb to the late 2010s). In the study overall: Technical replicates were generated by sequencing separate aliquots of the same genomic DNA pool, and four replicates were compared pairwise. Broader findings and caveats from the paper: The binomial model flagged roughly 1.2 differentially abundant clones between technical replicates but about 16 over around two weeks and around 20 over roughly 4 weeks. The authors expected that biological variance in healthy repertoires might rise further over much longer intervals, such as months to years. For all healthy donors, the variance in clone template counts between approximately 2-week samples rose significantly as total template count increased. Both the number of clones called differentially abundant and the false-positive rate were significantly reduced by the beta-binomial model across all healthy-donor time intervals.

The immunoSEQ Assay, which uses bias-controlled multiplex PCR amplification of genomic DNA, was used to profile TCRbeta CDR3 regions. Regarding the original processing steps: The absolute abundance of each unique TCRbeta CDR3 region was quantified after sequences were collapsed and filtered. Differential abundance was tested with a binomial (Fisher-equivalent) model and with a beta-binomial model adding time-dependent variance fitted from healthy donors. Clones with fewer than 5 combined templates were removed, and differential abundance was called for clones with a Benjamini-Hochberg FDR below 0.01. In the beta-binomial model, variance was expressed as a function of the total template count across the two samples, in the form v = (b*log(k)+a)^2. TCRdb's version of the immuneACCESS table is confined to in-frame rearrangements and falls short of the full clone set. An unresolved V gene accounts for under half of the shortfall where checked; the remainder is of unknown origin. V and J calls and clone size follow that table, whereas D and trimming were derived from the DNA. For this sample there are just over 90,000 clones; about nine tenths appear just once. The ten top clones hold approximately 3.9% of the sample.

The cysteine opens and the phenylalanine closes a CDR3 of 15 amino acids. Only the CDR3 region is kept as DNA, spanning 45 bases read in frame from base 1. Trimming at the junction amounts to 5 bases on V and 11 bases on J, and the germline ends lie 19 bases apart. The germline V gene specifies MDHEN as CDR1 and SYDVKM as CDR2. This clone was recorded a few times. Its antigen target is currently unknown. Per-base quality was not reported, and no clone a single base away is much larger than it. During the collection period, no infections or other immune events were recorded for the healthy donors. Blood repertoires from healthy donors were used as a training cohort for calibrating time-dependent variance in a beta-binomial model of differential abundance of T-cell clones. There were around ten healthy donors in the training cohort, of whom 3 were female and 7 were male. The donors were between roughly 29 and 65 years old, with an average age of about 40 years. Whole blood was collected from each healthy donor at three time points spaced roughly two weeks apart and obtained from a commercial supplier. For immunosequencing, genomic DNA was extracted from unsorted whole blood.

The TCR sequence derives from a person between 18 and 69 years old in good health. The rearranged segments are TRBV28 and TRBJ1-6, with the D gene too uncertain to name. Sequencing was carried out using blood. The nucleotides read TGTGCCAGCAGTCCTATCCCTATAATGAGAGCACCCCTCCACTTT. Translated, it reads CASSPIPIMRAPLHF.